The 3 T cell receptor beta chains reported below all come from one sample, sequenced in a study of neurological immune-mediated disorders. MiXCR was run by TCRdb on the 5' RACE reads, yielding one entry per CDR3 protein. The sample contains about 77,000 distinct CDR3 sequences, 9.4% of which appear only once. The specimen was PBMCs. Receptors were obtained from a man aged 45-65 years in good health.

J is TRBJ2-7 and V is TRBV28; the D gene is possibly TRBD1 (7 bases). The germline V and J ends were trimmed by 3 bases and 4 bases, with 16 bases remaining between them. CDR3 size: 15 residues. Germline V CDR1 and CDR2: MDHEN, SYDVKM. DNA for the CDR3: TGTGCCAGCAGTTTGTCAGGGGGGCCTAGGTACGAGCAGTACTTC. This gives the protein CASSLSGGPRYEQYF.

This clonotype has a count of ten or more. The V call is TRBV28, the J call TRBJ2-3; TRBD1 aligns across 7 bases. Germline V gene lookup returns CDR1 MDHEN and CDR2 SYDVKM. Unmatched junction bases numbered 16, after V lost 7 bases and J lost 6 bases. CDR3 length: 16 residues. CDR3 residues: CASISRGRGRSDTQYF. CDR3 bases: TGTGCCAGCATATCCCGAGGAAGGGGGCGATCGGATACGCAGTATTTT.

This clonotype was observed at least ten times. The chain carries TRBV20-1 and TRBJ2-7; D is possibly TRBD1 or TRBD2 (5 bases each). V dropped 0 bases and J dropped 7 bases, with 19 bases sitting between them. The CDR3 loop spans 15 amino acids. CDR1 is DFQATT and CDR2 is SNEGSKA in the germline V gene (reference sequence). The CDR3 coding sequence is TGCAGTGCTAGAGAATCGGGGACCGGTGTTAGAGAGCAGTACTTC. Translating gives CSARESGTGVREQYF.